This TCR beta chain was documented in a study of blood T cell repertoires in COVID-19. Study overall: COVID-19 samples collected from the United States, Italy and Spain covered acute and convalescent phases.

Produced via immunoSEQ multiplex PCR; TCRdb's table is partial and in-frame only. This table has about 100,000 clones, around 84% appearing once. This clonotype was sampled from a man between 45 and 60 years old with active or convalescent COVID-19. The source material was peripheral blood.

The CDR3 sequence is CASKNTGGSNTGELFF. The CDR3 nucleotides are TGTGCCAGCAAAAATACAGGGGGATCGAACACCGGGGAGCTGTTTTTT. The rearrangement links TRBV3-1 (or the pseudogene TRBV3-2) to TRBJ2-2; 8 nucleotides agree with TRBD1. V lost 7 bases, J lost 0 bases, and 7 bases stayed unmatched. The CDR3 extends over 16 amino acids. Germline CDR1 LGHDT, CDR2 YNNKEL (reference sequence).